This TCR beta chain was retrieved from a study of cytomegalovirus exposure and HLA in healthy donors. 60 Vbeta and 13 Jbeta primers were used in PCR. Generated by immunoSEQ multiplex PCR, the TCRdb table keeps only in-frame clones and is missing some. The sample holds around 200,000 clones, approximately 79% seen once. The V end lost 6 bases, the J end lost 0 bases, and 19 bases lay between the germline ends. This CDR3 contains 17 residues. Germline-derived CDR1 and CDR2 are MNHEY and SMNVEV (reference sequence). Sequenced input: PBMCs. This chain links TRBV27 with TRBJ2-3, with D perhaps TRBD1 (6 bases). The receptor comes from a man in his fifties or sixties in good health and CMV-seronegative. The CDR3 sequence: CASRVMRGGSSTDTQYF. For the CDR3, the DNA is TGTGCCAGCAGGGTGATGAGAGGGGGATCCAGCACAGATACGCAGTATTTT.